The 21 T cell receptor beta chains listed next were all sequenced from one sample in a study of T cells in Graves' hyperthyroidism and ophthalmopathy. TCR beta CDR3 regions were amplified from RNA. HTBI primers drove first-round RT-PCR of the TCR CDR3. TCRdb re-called the multiplex PCR reads through MiXCR, storing one row per CDR3 protein. The data contain a few hundred thousand distinct CDR3 sequences, 22% of them singletons. Input material: blood. These receptors came from a woman in her 70s with Graves' ophthalmopathy.

The chain combines TRBV6-1 with TRBJ2-7; no reliable D call. Germline lookup yields CDR1 MNHNS and CDR2 SASEGT. CDR3 length: 13 residues. The V end lost 6 bases, the J end lost 4 bases, and 13 bases lay between the germline ends. The CDR3: CASSPSSRYEQYF. The CDR3 DNA is TGTGCCAGCAGCCCATCTTCGAGGTACGAGCAGTACTTC.

This clonotype was seen only a few times. V and J are TRBV10-2 and TRBJ2-3, with TRBD1 as a possible D gene (6 bases). CDR3 length: 14 residues. Trimming cost V 6 bases and J 4 bases, with 14 bases left between them. Per germline, CDR1 WSHSY and CDR2 SAAADI. This chain's CDR3 is CASRGGQGADTQYF. CDR3 in DNA: TGCGCCAGCAGAGGGGGACAAGGGGCAGATACGCAGTATTTT.

This clonotype was recorded many times. The rearrangement links TRBV12-3 or TRBV12-4 to TRBJ2-3; D remains unclear. Deletions cut 0 bases from V and 2 bases from J, with 9 bases between. This CDR3 spans 15 amino acids. CDR3 in amino acids: CASSLALSNTDTQYF. DNA of the CDR3: TGTGCCAGCAGTTTAGCGCTCTCCAACACAGATACGCAGTATTTT.

On this clonotype itself: Sequence at one end of the junction differs from germline and may be a read error. V and J are TRBV27 and TRBJ2-7; possible D gene TRBD2, 6 bases. Germline CDR1 and CDR2: MNHEY and SMNVEV (reference sequence). The CDR3 is 15 residues long. The DNA for the CDR3 is TGTGCCAGCAGCCCCGCCTTGAGCGGGCCCTACGGGCAGTACTTC. Translating it yields CASSPALSGPYGQYF.

The chain uses TRBV5-1 and TRBJ2-3; 11 bases agree with TRBD2. The germline V gene has CDR1 SGHRS and CDR2 YFSETQ. The V gene end was trimmed by 2 bases and the J gene end by 1 base; junction bases not matched to a gene: 6. This CDR3 has 17 amino acids. CDR3 region: CASSFGSGLAGTDTQYF. The CDR3 region has the DNA TGCGCCAGCAGCTTCGGATCGGGACTAGCGGGCACAGATACGCAGTATTTT.

This clonotype was observed a few times. The rearrangement joins TRBV6-5 to TRBJ1-1; no reliable D call. V was trimmed by 2 bases and J by 0 bases, leaving 7 bases between them. This CDR3 region has 14 residues. Germline loops: CDR1 MNHEY, CDR2 SVGAGI. In nucleotides, the CDR3 is TGTGCCAGCAGTTACACGTCGATGAACACTGAAGCTTTCTTT. Its translation is CASSYTSMNTEAFF.

This clonotype was detected only once. The chain uses TRBV27 and TRBJ2-1; D not resolved. CDR3 length: 16 amino acids. In germline, CDR1 is MNHEY, CDR2 SMNVEV (reference sequence). V dropped 0 bases and J dropped 3 bases, with 12 bases sitting between them. CDR3 DNA sequence: TGTGCCAGCAGTTTATCTAGAAGGAGTATCTACAATGAGCAGTTCTTC. Amino acid sequence: CASSLSRRSIYNEQFF.

V gene TRBV27 combines with J gene TRBJ1-2, with a possible D match to TRBD1 (5 bases). This CDR3 contains 14 residues. The V gene's germline CDR1 is MNHEY and CDR2 SMNVEV (reference sequence). V dropped 4 bases and J dropped 1 base, with 10 bases sitting between them. In nucleotides, the CDR3 is TGTGCCAGCAGTTCCGGGACGGTTAACTATGGCTACACCTTC. Translated: CASSSGTVNYGYTF.

This clonotype was recorded at least ten times. This rearrangement joins TRBV20-1 to TRBJ2-7; 8 nucleotides line up with TRBD2. The V gene's germline CDR1 is DFQATT and CDR2 SNEGSKA (reference sequence). This CDR3 has 14 residues. V lost 2 bases, J lost 2 bases, and 5 bases stayed unmatched. The CDR3 sequence: CSARSLAAPYEQYF. In DNA, the CDR3 is TGCAGTGCTAGATCACTAGCGGCCCCCTACGAGCAGTACTTC.

The genes are TRBV11-2 and TRBJ2-7; TRBD2 aligns across 11 bases. Germline CDR1 SGHAT, CDR2 FQNNGV. The CDR3 runs 16 residues. Germline trimming cut 2 bases from V and 6 bases from J; bases unmatched to any gene: 9. CDR3 region: CASSLSSSGRTSEQYF. In nucleotides, the CDR3 is TGTGCCAGCAGCTTAAGCTCTAGCGGGAGGACGTCCGAGCAGTACTTC.

There are many counts of this clonotype. CDR3 sequence reads: CASSRGVGLSGRETQYF. CDR3 in DNA: TGTGCCAGCAGTAGAGGGGTGGGACTAAGCGGGAGAGAGACCCAGTACTTC. The chain combines TRBV12-3 or TRBV12-4 with TRBJ2-5, with 8 bases that match TRBD2. V gave up 5 bases and J gave up 4 bases; unmatched junction bases: 15. The CDR3 consists of 17 residues.

About this clonotype itself: A much larger clone lies a single base off, so this may be a read error. This rearrangement joins TRBV12-3 or TRBV12-4 to TRBJ2-5; D possibly corresponds to TRBD2 (6 bases). The CDR3 is 15 residues long. Trimming removed 2 bases at V and 4 bases at J, with 14 bases between. As DNA, the CDR3 is TGTGCCAGCAGTTTATGGCTAGCGAGTGGAGAGACCCAGTACTTC. Its translation: CASSLWLASGETQYF.

The J gene is TRBJ2-5, the V gene TRBV27; TRBD2 agrees at 14 bases. J was trimmed by 9 bases and V by 11 bases; bases with no gene match: 14. From germline, CDR1 is MNHEY and CDR2 SMNVEV (reference sequence). The CDR3 is 15 residues long. DNA for the CDR3: TGTGCCCCCCTCATGGGACTAGCGGGAGCATTGGCCCAGTACTTC. Translated, it gives CAPLMGLAGALAQYF.

This clonotype was seen a handful of times. This rearrangement joins TRBV12-3 or TRBV12-4 to TRBJ2-1; 13 nucleotides line up with TRBD2. CDR3 length equals 14 residues. Trimming cost V 5 bases and J 8 bases; bases outside gene matches: 3. Written as DNA, the CDR3 is TGTGCCAGCAGTCGGGGACTAGCGGGACATGAGCAGTTCTTC. Translated: CASSRGLAGHEQFF.

Here the CDR3 reads CASSYSKRDIYGYTF. Here the CDR3 DNA reads TGTGCCAGCAGTTACTCGAAACGGGACATCTATGGCTACACCTTC. J is TRBJ1-2 and V is TRBV6-2 or TRBV6-3, with D possibly being TRBD1 (6 bases). The CDR3 sequence is 15 residues long. Germline CDR1 MNHEY, CDR2 SVGEGT. V dropped 0 bases and J dropped 4 bases, with 12 bases sitting between them.

This clonotype was seen many times. The V and J genes are TRBV3-1 and TRBJ2-3; 7 bases are shared with TRBD1. This CDR3 is 16 amino acids long. Germline V lookup: CDR1 LGHDT, CDR2 YNNKEL (reference sequence). V was pared by 0 bases and J by 4 bases, with 7 bases of the junction left unmatched. The CDR3 is CASSQDRGGGADTQYF. The CDR3 DNA reads as TGTGCCAGCAGCCAAGATCGAGGGGGCGGCGCAGATACGCAGTATTTT.

Comments on this clonotype: At one of its ends the junction is not consistent with the germline gene, which may arise from a read error. The chain combines TRBV5-1 with TRBJ1-1, with 7 bases lining up with TRBD1. Germline V gene data show CDR1 as SGHRS and CDR2 as YFSETQ. This CDR3 spans 15 amino acids. The CDR3 here is CANSLAEGQRAGAFF. The CDR3 DNA reads as TGCGCCAACAGCTTGGCCGAGGGACAGCGGGCGGGGGCTTTCTTT.

With respect to this clonotype: A much larger clone lies one base from this, so it may be a read error. The V and J genes are TRBV20-1 and TRBJ2-3; a weak D match, TRBD1 (5 bases). This CDR3 spans 14 amino acids. CDR1 is DFQATT and CDR2 is SNEGSKA in the germline V gene (reference sequence). V lost 7 bases, J lost 1 base, and 15 bases lay in between. The CDR3 here is CSGDAREGTDTQYF. In DNA form, the CDR3 reads TGCAGTGGCGATGCCAGGGAAGGCACAGATACGCAGTATTTT.

The gene calls are TRBV9 and TRBJ1-2; D gene ambiguous. This CDR3 has 14 residues. CDR1 and CDR2 (germline): SGDLS, YYNGEE. Trimming removed 0 bases from V and 8 bases from J, with 14 bases in between. The CDR3 sequence is CASSVAPLPGGYTF. The CDR3 DNA reads TGTGCCAGCAGCGTAGCGCCCCTCCCGGGCGGCTACACCTTC.

V gene TRBV5-1 combines with J gene TRBJ2-3; D unclear. Germline CDR1 reads SGHRS; CDR2 reads YFSETQ. The CDR3 extends over 13 amino acids. Between the trimmed V and J ends, which lost 0 bases and 8 bases, there was a span of 10 bases. CDR3 sequence: CASSLEDTSTQYF. CDR3 coding DNA: TGCGCCAGCAGCTTGGAAGACACCTCTACGCAGTATTTT.

This clonotype was recorded at least ten times. The V call is TRBV7-9, the J call TRBJ2-7; D is ambiguous. Trimming cost V 5 bases and J 2 bases, with 7 bases left between them. Germline V lookup: CDR1 SEHNR, CDR2 FQNEAQ (reference sequence). The CDR3 is made up of 12 amino acids. CDR3 in amino acids: CASSPITYEQYF. The CDR3 bases are TGTGCCAGCAGCCCAATCACCTACGAGCAGTACTTC.